These T cell receptor beta chains were read from a single sample in a study of cytomegalovirus exposure and HLA in healthy donors. Clones were read by immunoSEQ multiplex PCR, and TCRdb kept only the in-frame ones, dropping some. The table includes 150,000 to 180,000 clones, about 80% detected once. What was sequenced was PBMCs. The source of these receptors is a man between 25 and 39 years old in good health and CMV-seropositive. Both conserved end residues are part of each CDR3. D genes are given only for firm matches. For some rows the clone size is stated as once, few or many, or as a class when expanded; others skip it.

D gene: TRBD2
J gene: TRBJ2-7
V gene: TRBV28
clone size: -
CDR3 protein: CASSLAGTSGSYEQYF
CDR3 DNA: TGTGCCAGCAGTTTGGCAGGGACTAGCGGTTCCTACGAGCAGTACTTC

D gene: TRBD1
J gene: TRBJ2-2
V gene: TRBV30
clone size: -
CDR3 protein: CAWIPRAISSTGDTGELFF
CDR3 DNA: TGTGCCTGGATTCCCCGGGCCATAAGTTCCACAGGGGACACCGGGGAGCTGTTTTTT

D gene: -
J gene: TRBJ1-5
V gene: TRBV19
clone size: -
CDR3 protein: CASSPKTSSNQPQHF
CDR3 DNA: TGTGCCAGTAGTCCCAAAACTTCTAGCAATCAGCCCCAGCATTTT

D gene: -
J gene: TRBJ1-4
V gene: TRBV5-1
clone size: -
CDR3 protein: CASSLGQINEKLFF
CDR3 DNA: TGCGCCAGCAGCTTGGGACAGATTAATGAAAAACTGTTTTTT

D gene: TRBD1
J gene: TRBJ2-7
V gene: TRBV28
clone size: -
CDR3 protein: CASSPGTGSRNEQYF
CDR3 DNA: TGTGCCAGCAGTCCAGGGACAGGGTCAAGGAACGAGCAGTACTTC

D gene: TRBD2
J gene: TRBJ2-7
V gene: TRBV11-2
clone size: -
CDR3 protein: CASSLAGGKTYEQYF
CDR3 DNA: TGTGCCAGCAGCTTGGCGGGAGGGAAAACCTACGAGCAGTACTTC

D gene: -
J gene: TRBJ2-1
V gene: TRBV7-9
clone size: -
CDR3 protein: CASSTGLAVGEQFF
CDR3 DNA: TGTGCCAGCAGCACAGGGCTAGCGGTGGGTGAGCAGTTCTTC

D gene: TRBD2
J gene: TRBJ2-1
V gene: TRBV5-1
clone size: once
CDR3 protein: CASSTSSGTSYPNEQFF
CDR3 DNA: TGCGCCAGCAGCACGAGTTCCGGGACTAGCTATCCTAATGAGCAGTTCTTC

D gene: -
J gene: TRBJ1-1
V gene: TRBV6-1
clone size: -
CDR3 protein: CASSEGGVTEAFF
CDR3 DNA: TGTGCCAGCAGTGAGGGGGGGGTCACTGAAGCTTTCTTT

D gene: TRBD2
J gene: TRBJ2-7
V gene: TRBV11-2
clone size: -
CDR3 protein: CASSLEYGEGRDYEQYF
CDR3 DNA: TGTGCCAGCAGCTTAGAGTATGGGGAGGGGAGAGACTACGAGCAGTACTTC

D gene: -
J gene: TRBJ2-7
V gene: TRBV5-1
clone size: -
CDR3 protein: CASSLDVLNEQCF
CDR3 DNA: TGCGCCAGCAGCTTGGACGTACTAAACGAGCAGTGCTTC

D gene: -
J gene: TRBJ2-7
V gene: TRBV30
clone size: once
CDR3 protein: CAWRTVYEQYF
CDR3 DNA: TGTGCCTGGAGGACAGTCTACGAGCAGTACTTC

D gene: -
J gene: TRBJ1-1
V gene: TRBV11-3
clone size: -
CDR3 protein: CASSLDPGSPEAFF
CDR3 DNA: TGTGCCAGCAGCTTAGATCCAGGGTCCCCTGAAGCTTTCTTT

D gene: TRBD1
J gene: TRBJ2-7
V gene: TRBV5-1
clone size: -
CDR3 protein: CASSLRGDRVWNEQYF
CDR3 DNA: TGCGCCAGCAGCTTGCGCGGGGACAGGGTTTGGAACGAGCAGTACTTC

D gene: -
J gene: TRBJ1-5
V gene: TRBV27
clone size: once
CDR3 protein: CASSSRSNQPQHF
CDR3 DNA: TGTGCCAGCAGTTCGCGCTCCAATCAGCCCCAGCATTTT

D gene: TRBD2
J gene: TRBJ2-1
V gene: TRBV5-8
clone size: -
CDR3 protein: CASSFGLAGAGNEQFF
CDR3 DNA: TGTGCCAGCAGCTTTGGACTAGCGGGAGCGGGAAATGAGCAGTTCTTC

D gene: -
J gene: TRBJ2-3
V gene: TRBV6-5
clone size: few
CDR3 protein: CASSLQGLWTDTQYF
CDR3 DNA: TGTGCCAGCAGTCTCCAGGGCCTTTGGACAGATACGCAGTATTTT

D gene: -
J gene: TRBJ2-7
V gene: TRBV10-3
clone size: -
CDR3 protein: CAISAGRSYEQYF
CDR3 DNA: TGTGCCATCAGTGCTGGGCGCTCCTACGAGCAGTACTTC

D gene: -
J gene: TRBJ1-1
V gene: TRBV25-1
clone size: -
CDR3 protein: CASSEAKGIQMMNTEAFF
CDR3 DNA: TGTGCCAGCAGTGAGGCCAAGGGGATCCAGATGATGAACACTGAAGCTTTCTTT

D gene: -
J gene: TRBJ1-5
V gene: TRBV19
clone size: few
CDR3 protein: CASSMARSNQPQHF
CDR3 DNA: TGTGCCAGTAGTATGGCCCGTAGCAATCAGCCCCAGCATTTT

D gene: -
J gene: TRBJ1-1
V gene: TRBV7-2
clone size: -
CDR3 protein: CASSTQGNTEAFF
CDR3 DNA: TGTGCCAGCAGCACACAGGGGAACACTGAAGCTTTCTTT

D gene: TRBD2
J gene: TRBJ2-1
V gene: TRBV27
clone size: few
CDR3 protein: CASSSSGRDLSNEQFF
CDR3 DNA: TGTGCCAGCAGTTCTAGCGGGAGGGATCTAAGCAATGAGCAGTTCTTC

D gene: TRBD1
J gene: TRBJ1-5
V gene: TRBV7-9
clone size: -
CDR3 protein: CASSLAAGGNNQPQHF
CDR3 DNA: TGTGCCAGCAGCTTAGCGGCAGGGGGCAACAATCAGCCCCAGCATTTT

D gene: TRBD2
J gene: TRBJ2-7
V gene: TRBV9
clone size: -
CDR3 protein: CASSVSGRPSEPTDEQYF
CDR3 DNA: TGTGCCAGCAGCGTTAGCGGGAGACCTTCAGAACCCACAGACGAGCAGTACTTC

D gene: TRBD2
J gene: TRBJ2-1
V gene: TRBV5-1
clone size: once
CDR3 protein: CASSSGTSGAWQFF
CDR3 DNA: TGCGCCAGCAGCTCCGGGACTAGCGGTGCTTGGCAGTTCTTC

D gene: TRBD1
J gene: TRBJ2-5
V gene: TRBV10-1
clone size: -
CDR3 protein: CAIPPRDREETQYF
CDR3 DNA: TGCGCCATACCGCCCCGGGACAGGGAAGAGACCCAGTACTTC

D gene: -
J gene: TRBJ2-5
V gene: TRBV7-2
clone size: -
CDR3 protein: CASSSGRVIETQYF
CDR3 DNA: TGTGCCAGCAGCTCCGGCAGGGTCATTGAGACCCAGTACTTC

D gene: -
J gene: TRBJ2-2
V gene: TRBV30
clone size: -
CDR3 protein: CAWSLQSNTGELFF
CDR3 DNA: TGTGCCTGGAGCTTACAGTCGAACACCGGGGAGCTGTTTTTT

D gene: -
J gene: TRBJ2-7
V gene: TRBV9
clone size: few
CDR3 protein: CASSPRANQYEQYF
CDR3 DNA: TGTGCCAGCAGCCCCAGGGCTAACCAATACGAGCAGTACTTC